This T cell receptor (beta chain) emerged from a study of T cells in Graves' hyperthyroidism and ophthalmopathy. V was shortened by 4 bases and J by 0 bases, with 17 bases between the two germline ends. Germline assignment: CDR1 SEHNR and CDR2 FQNEAQ (reference sequence). The CDR3 is 17 amino acids. This clonotype was detected many times. Amplified regions were TCR beta CDR3 sequences from RNA transcripts. First-round RT-PCR of the TCR CDR3 relied on the HTBI primer set. One entry per CDR3 protein results from TCRdb running MiXCR on the multiplex PCR reads. The sample lists more than 500,000 distinct CDR3 sequences, about 15% occurring once. For the diagnoses, clinical symptoms, serum thyroxine and TRAb, thyroid ultrasound and orbital computed tomography were used.

The receptor was derived from a woman aged 40 to 49 with Graves' hyperthyroidism. Sequencing was done on a sample of blood. V usage is TRBV7-9 and J usage is TRBJ2-3, with TRBD1 as a possible D gene (6 bases). The CDR3 is CASSSDTGTLSTDTQYF. The CDR3 DNA reads TGTGCCAGCAGCTCAGACACCGGGACACTTAGCACAGATACGCAGTATTTT. Together with reference TRBV7-9 and TRBJ2-3, the CDR3 gives the full variable domain: DTGVSQNPRHKITKRGQNVTFRCDPISEHNRLYWYRQTLGQGPEFLTYFQNEAQLEKSRLLSDRFSAERPKGSFSTLEIQRTEQGDSAMYLCASSSDTGTLSTDTQYFGPGTRLTVL.